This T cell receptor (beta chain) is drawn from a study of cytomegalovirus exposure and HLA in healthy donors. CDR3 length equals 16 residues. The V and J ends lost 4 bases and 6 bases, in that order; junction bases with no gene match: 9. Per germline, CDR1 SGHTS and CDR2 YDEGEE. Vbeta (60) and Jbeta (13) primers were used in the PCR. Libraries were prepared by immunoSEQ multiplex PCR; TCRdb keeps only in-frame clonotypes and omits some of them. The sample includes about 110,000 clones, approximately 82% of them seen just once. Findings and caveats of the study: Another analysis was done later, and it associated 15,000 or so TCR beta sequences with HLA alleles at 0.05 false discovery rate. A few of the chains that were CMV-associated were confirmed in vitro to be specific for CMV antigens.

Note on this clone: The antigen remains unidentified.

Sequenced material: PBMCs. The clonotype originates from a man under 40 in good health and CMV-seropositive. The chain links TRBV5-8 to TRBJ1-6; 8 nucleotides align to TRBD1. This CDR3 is CASSTETGARNSPLHF. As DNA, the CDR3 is TGTGCCAGCAGCACAGAGACAGGGGCTCGTAATTCACCCCTCCACTTT.